This is a list of T cell receptor beta chains from one sample in a study of T cells after posttransplantation cyclophosphamide. Sequencing was performed with immunoSEQ multiplex PCR; in TCRdb, only in-frame clones are kept and a portion is missing. The sample has around 30,000 clones, about 90% seen once. The specimen sequenced was PBMCs. These receptors were collected from a middle-aged woman with a blood cancer, CMV-positive, and with a related stem cell donor. Both conserved end residues are part of each CDR3. D genes are given only for firm matches. Not every row has a clone size; where given, it reads once, few, many or a size class.

NA	TRBV6-5	TRBJ1-5	NA	TGTGCCAGCAAGCCTCACAGGGAGAATCAGCCCCAGCATTTT	CASKPHRENQPQHF
TRBD1	TRBV27	TRBJ1-1	NA	TGTGCCAGCAGTTTCGACAGGGGCGTGAACACTGAAGCTTTCTTT	CASSFDRGVNTEAFF
TRBD2	TRBV25-1	TRBJ2-1	once	TGTGCCAGCAGTGAACCGGGACTAGGGGCCTACAATGAGCAGTTCTTC	CASSEPGLGAYNEQFF
TRBD1	TRBV29-1	TRBJ1-2	NA	TGCAGCGTTGATGGACAGGGGGCAGGTGGCTACACCTTC	CSVDGQGAGGYTF
NA	TRBV9	TRBJ1-2	NA	TGTGCCAGCAGCGTAGGAAGGGAGCTCTCCACCTATGGCTACACCTTC	CASSVGRELSTYGYTF
NA	TRBV5-1	TRBJ2-7	NA	TGCGCCAGCAGCTTGAGAGCGGGCGAGCAGTACTTC	CASSLRAGEQYF
TRBD1	TRBV5-1	TRBJ1-2	NA	TGCGCCAGCAGCATACAGGGGGGAGACTATGGCTACACCTTC	CASSIQGGDYGYTF
TRBD1	TRBV7-9	TRBJ2-7	NA	TGTGCCAGCAGCCCTAATTTTTCGCCAGGGGGCTTCCACGAGCAGTACTTC	CASSPNFSPGGFHEQYF
TRBD2	TRBV14	TRBJ2-3	NA	TGTGCCAGCAGCCAATGGTCTAGCGGGGGGGCAGAAGATACGCAGTATTTT	CASSQWSSGGAEDTQYF
TRBD2	TRBV5-1	TRBJ2-1	NA	TGCGCCAGCAGCTTGGCCGTCGGACTAGCGGGACACAATGAGCAGTTCTTC	CASSLAVGLAGHNEQFF
TRBD2	TRBV9	TRBJ2-1	NA	TGTGCCAGCAGCGACCCGGGACTAGCGGATAATGAGCAGTTCTTC	CASSDPGLADNEQFF
TRBD1	TRBV28	TRBJ1-2	NA	TGTGCCAGCAGTTTATGGAGAAGGACAGGGCCCTTTGGTGGCTACACCTTC	CASSLWRRTGPFGGYTF
NA	TRBV28	TRBJ2-7	NA	TGTGCCAGCAGCCCCGGGACTTCCCTCCTCTACGAGCAGTACTTC	CASSPGTSLLYEQYF
NA	TRBV7-6	TRBJ2-7	once	TGTGCCAGCAGCACGAGGACACTTCGAGGCGAGCAGTACTTC	CASSTRTLRGEQYF
NA	TRBV6-5	TRBJ2-1	NA	TGTGCCAGCAGTCAAGACAGCTACAATGAGCAGTTCTTC	CASSQDSYNEQFF